This TCR beta chain was documented in a study of cytomegalovirus exposure and HLA in healthy donors. Germline values: CDR1 MNHEY, CDR2 SVGAGI. The CDR3 length is 14 residues. Trimming cost V 0 bases and J 6 bases, with 12 bases left between them. It was with 60 Vbeta and 13 Jbeta primers that the PCR ran. The protocol was immunoSEQ multiplex PCR, while the TCRdb copy is restricted to in-frame clones and leaves out a portion. The sample gives approximately 90,000 clones, approximately 77% of which show up once; about 5% is in the top ten. Study observations and caveats: A later analysis linked a missense DCLRE1C variant to TCR beta V- and J-gene trimming.

Turning to this clone: Its antigen is still unknown.

The V and J genes are TRBV6-5 and TRBJ2-7, with a weak D call TRBD2 (7 bases). The sample comprised PBMCs. The sequence derives from a woman aged 35 to 49 in good health and CMV-seronegative. The CDR3 reads CASSYSKGGGEQYF. The CDR3 DNA reads as TGTGCCAGCAGTTACTCGAAGGGGGGGGGCGAGCAGTACTTC.